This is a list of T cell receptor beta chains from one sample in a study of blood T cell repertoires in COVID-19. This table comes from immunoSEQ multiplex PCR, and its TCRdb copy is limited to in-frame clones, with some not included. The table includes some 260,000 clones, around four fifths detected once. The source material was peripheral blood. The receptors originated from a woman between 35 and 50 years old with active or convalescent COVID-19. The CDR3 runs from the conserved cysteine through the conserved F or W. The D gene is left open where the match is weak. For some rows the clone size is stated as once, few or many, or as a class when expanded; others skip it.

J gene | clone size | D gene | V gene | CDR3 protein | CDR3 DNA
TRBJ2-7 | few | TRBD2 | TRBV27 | CASGRAGGTYEQYF | TGTGCCAGCGGTCGGGCGGGGGGAACCTACGAGCAGTACTTC
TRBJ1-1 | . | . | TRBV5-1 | CASSLVRNTEAFF | TGCGCCAGCAGCTTGGTGAGGAACACTGAAGCTTTCTTT
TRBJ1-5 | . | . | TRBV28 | CASSPLLGGGRIQPQHF | TGTGCCAGCAGTCCCCTATTGGGCGGGGGGCGCATCCAGCCCCAGCATTTT
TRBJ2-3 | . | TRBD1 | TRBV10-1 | CASSRQGGTDTQYF | TGCGCCAGCAGCAGACAGGGCGGCACAGATACGCAGTATTTT
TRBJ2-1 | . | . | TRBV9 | CASSPQTGSYNEQFF | TGTGCCAGCAGCCCCCAAACAGGTTCCTACAATGAGCAGTTCTTC
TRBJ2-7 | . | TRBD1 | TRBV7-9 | CASSLVRTGLYEQYF | TGTGCCAGCAGCTTAGTCAGGACAGGATTATACGAGCAGTACTTC
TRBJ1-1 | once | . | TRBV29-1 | CSVTRTGGSTEAFF | TGCAGCGTTACCCGTACGGGAGGATCGACTGAAGCTTTCTTT
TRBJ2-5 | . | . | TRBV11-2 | CASSLQGYQQETQYF | TGTGCCAGCAGCTTACAGGGTTATCAGCAAGAGACCCAGTACTTC
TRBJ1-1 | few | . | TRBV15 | CATSEYGKRPEAFF | TGTGCCACCAGCGAATACGGGAAACGGCCTGAAGCTTTCTTT
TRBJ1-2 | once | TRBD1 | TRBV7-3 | CASSLDPGTGERGYTF | TGTGCCAGCAGCCTCGACCCCGGGACAGGGGAGCGTGGCTACACCTTC
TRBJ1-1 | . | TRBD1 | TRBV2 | CASTYRGMNTEAFF | TGTGCCAGCACCTACAGGGGCATGAACACTGAAGCTTTCTTT
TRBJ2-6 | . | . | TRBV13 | CASSLLWASGANVLTF | TGTGCCAGCAGCTTATTATGGGCCTCTGGGGCCAACGTCCTGACTTTC
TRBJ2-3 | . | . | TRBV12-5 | CASGTTDTQYF | TGTGCTAGTGGCACTACAGATACGCAGTATTTT
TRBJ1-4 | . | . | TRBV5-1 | CASSLEATGEKLFF | TGCGCCAGCAGCTTGGAAGCAACCGGTGAAAAACTGTTTTTT
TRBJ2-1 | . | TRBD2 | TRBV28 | CASRLAGNNEQFF | TGTGCCAGCAGACTAGCGGGGAACAATGAGCAGTTCTTC
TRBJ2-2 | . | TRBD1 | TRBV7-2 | CASSPRTGDTGELFF | TGTGCCAGCAGCCCCAGGACAGGGGACACCGGGGAGCTGTTTTTT
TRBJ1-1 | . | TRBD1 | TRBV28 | CASTPWDRGSEAFF | TGTGCCAGCACCCCCTGGGACAGGGGCTCTGAAGCTTTCTTT
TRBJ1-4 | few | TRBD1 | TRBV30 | CAWSVEWTGVPSNEKLFF | TGTGCCTGGAGTGTAGAATGGACAGGGGTCCCCTCTAATGAAAAACTGTTTTTT
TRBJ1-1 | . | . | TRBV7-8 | CASSLGQTGDTEAFF | TGTGCCAGCAGCTTAGGACAGACGGGAGACACTGAAGCTTTCTTT
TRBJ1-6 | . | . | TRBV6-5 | CASSPSRGGNSPLHF | TGTGCCAGCAGCCCCTCGAGGGGAGGGAATTCACCCCTCCACTTT
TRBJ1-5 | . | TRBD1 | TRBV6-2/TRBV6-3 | CASSYPGQGGQPQHF | TGTGCCAGCAGTTACCCCGGACAGGGTGGACAGCCCCAGCATTTT
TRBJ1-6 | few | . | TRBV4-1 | CASSQGPRQDYNSPLHF | TGCGCCAGCAGCCAAGGCCCCCGACAGGACTATAATTCACCCCTCCACTTT
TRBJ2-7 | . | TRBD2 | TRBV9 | CASSPGLAGGPRNEQYF | TGTGCCAGCAGCCCTGGACTAGCGGGGGGGCCAAGAAACGAGCAGTACTTC
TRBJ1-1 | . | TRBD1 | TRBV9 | CASSRQGPTEAFF | TGTGCCAGCAGCCGACAGGGACCCACTGAAGCTTTCTTT
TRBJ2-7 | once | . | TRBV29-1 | CSVEAPTRDKQYF | TGCAGCGTTGAAGCCCCGACCCGGGACAAGCAGTACTTC
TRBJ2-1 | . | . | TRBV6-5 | CASSFTQGSEEEQFF | TGTGCCAGCAGTTTCACGCAGGGGTCTGAGGAAGAGCAGTTCTTC
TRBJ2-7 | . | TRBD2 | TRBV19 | CASSTGGPYEQYF | TGTGCCAGTAGTACGGGGGGTCCCTACGAGCAGTACTTC
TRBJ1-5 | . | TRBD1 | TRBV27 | CASSLSGTGNQPQHF | TGTGCCAGCAGTTTATCTGGGACAGGGAATCAGCCCCAGCATTTT
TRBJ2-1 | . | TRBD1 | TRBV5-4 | CASSPPGQANNEQFF | TGTGCCAGCAGCCCTCCGGGACAGGCCAACAATGAGCAGTTCTTC
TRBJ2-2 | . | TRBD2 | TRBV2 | CASSNIAGNTGELFF | TGTGCCAGCAGTAACATAGCGGGGAACACCGGGGAGCTGTTTTTT
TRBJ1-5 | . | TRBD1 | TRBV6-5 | CASSYSAGGYQPQHF | TGTGCCAGCAGTTACTCGGCAGGGGGATATCAGCCCCAGCATTTT
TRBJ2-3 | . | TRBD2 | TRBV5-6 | CASSLVVESGGSQTDTQYF | TGTGCCAGCAGCTTGGTGGTGGAGAGCGGGGGGTCTCAGACAGATACGCAGTATTTT
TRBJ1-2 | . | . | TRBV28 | CASSSGQPSNYGYTF | TGTGCCAGCAGCTCCGGACAGCCGTCTAACTATGGCTACACCTTC
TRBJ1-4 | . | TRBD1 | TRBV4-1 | CASSQGTGGINEKLFF | TGCGCCAGCAGCCAAGGGACAGGGGGGATCAATGAAAAACTGTTTTTT
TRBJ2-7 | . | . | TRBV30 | CAWRDQGIYEQYF | TGTGCCTGGAGGGATCAGGGGATCTACGAGCAGTACTTC
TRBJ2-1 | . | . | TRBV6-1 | CASSEVLAVSSYNEQFF | TGTGCCAGCAGTGAAGTTTTAGCGGTCAGCTCCTACAATGAGCAGTTCTTC
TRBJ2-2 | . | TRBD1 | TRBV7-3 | CASSLDRGRSAGELFF | TGTGCCAGCAGCCTCGACAGGGGGCGCAGCGCCGGGGAGCTGTTTTTT
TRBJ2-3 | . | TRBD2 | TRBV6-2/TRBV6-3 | CASSSLPGLAGSTDTQYF | TGTGCCAGCAGTAGCCTTCCCGGACTAGCGGGGAGCACAGATACGCAGTATTTT
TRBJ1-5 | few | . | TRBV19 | CASNWGRNQPQHF | TGTGCCTCTAATTGGGGGCGCAATCAGCCCCAGCATTTT
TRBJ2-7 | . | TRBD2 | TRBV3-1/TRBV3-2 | CASSQTSGGPPSEQYF | TGTGCCAGCAGCCAGACTAGCGGGGGGCCACCTTCCGAGCAGTACTTC
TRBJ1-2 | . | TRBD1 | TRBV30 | CAWSDRDRGGYTF | TGTGCCTGGAGCGACCGGGACAGGGGCGGCTACACCTTC
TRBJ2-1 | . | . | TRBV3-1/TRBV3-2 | CASSQGSLEGGVYNEQFF | TGTGCCAGCAGCCAAGGGTCCTTGGAGGGGGGGGTATACAATGAGCAGTTCTTC
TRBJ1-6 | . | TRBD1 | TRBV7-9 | CASSLWDRDSPLHF | TGTGCCAGCAGCTTATGGGACAGGGACTCACCCCTCCACTTT
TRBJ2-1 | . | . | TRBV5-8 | CASSFGSPNEQFF | TGTGCCAGCAGCTTCGGGAGTCCCAATGAGCAGTTCTTC
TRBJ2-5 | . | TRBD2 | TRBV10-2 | CASSESRGTRETQYF | TGCGCCAGCAGTGAGTCTAGGGGGACTAGAGAGACCCAGTACTTC
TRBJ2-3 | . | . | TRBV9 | CASSVRFTDTQYF | TGTGCCAGCAGCGTGAGGTTCACAGATACGCAGTATTTT
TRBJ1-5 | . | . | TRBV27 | CASSLLVDSNQPQHF | TGTGCCAGCAGTTTACTTGTAGATAGCAATCAGCCCCAGCATTTT
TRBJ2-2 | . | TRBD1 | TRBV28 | CASSQLSGTDKNTGELFF | TGTGCCAGCAGCCAACTGTCCGGGACAGATAAGAACACCGGGGAGCTGTTTTTT
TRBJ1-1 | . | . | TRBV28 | CASIPVADRFKAFF | TGTGCCAGCATTCCCGTAGCTGACAGGTTTAAAGCTTTCTTT
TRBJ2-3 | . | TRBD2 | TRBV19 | CASSIPLGLAGGPPDTQYF | TGTGCCAGTAGTATCCCTCTGGGACTAGCGGGGGGGCCCCCAGATACGCAGTATTTT
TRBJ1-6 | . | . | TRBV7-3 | CASSLSGQYNSPLHF | TGTGCCAGCAGCTTATCCGGACAGTATAATTCACCCCTCCACTTT
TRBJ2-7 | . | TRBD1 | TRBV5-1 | CASSLAGQGMYEQYF | TGCGCCAGCAGCTTGGCGGGACAGGGAATGTACGAGCAGTACTTC
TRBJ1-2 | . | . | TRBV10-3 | CAISGGTAYGYTF | TGTGCCATCAGTGGCGGGACGGCCTATGGCTACACCTTC
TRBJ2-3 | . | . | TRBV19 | CASSIGRTDTQYF | TGTGCCAGTAGTATAGGGCGCACAGATACGCAGTATTTT
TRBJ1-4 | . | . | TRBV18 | CASSPQVQGSEKLFF | TGTGCCAGCTCACCACAAGTACAGGGTAGTGAAAAACTGTTTTTT
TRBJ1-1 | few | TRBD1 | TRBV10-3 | CAISDSTGGTEAFF | TGTGCCATCAGTGACTCAACAGGGGGCACTGAAGCTTTCTTT